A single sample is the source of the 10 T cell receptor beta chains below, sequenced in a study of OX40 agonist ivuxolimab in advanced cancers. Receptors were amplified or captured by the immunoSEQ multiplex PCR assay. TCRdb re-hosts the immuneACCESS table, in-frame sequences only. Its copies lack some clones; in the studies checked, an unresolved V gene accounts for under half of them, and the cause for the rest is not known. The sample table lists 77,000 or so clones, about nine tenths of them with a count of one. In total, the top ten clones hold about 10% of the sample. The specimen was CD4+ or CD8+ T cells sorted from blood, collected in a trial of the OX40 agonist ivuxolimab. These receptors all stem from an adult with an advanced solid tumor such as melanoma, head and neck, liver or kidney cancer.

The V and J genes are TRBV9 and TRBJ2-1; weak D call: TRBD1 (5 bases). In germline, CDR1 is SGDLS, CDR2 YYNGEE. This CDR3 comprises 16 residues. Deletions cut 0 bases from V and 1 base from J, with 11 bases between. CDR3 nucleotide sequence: TGTGCCAGCAGCGTAGTCTTCCAGGGTTCCTACAATGAGCAGTTCTTC. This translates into CASSVVFQGSYNEQFF.

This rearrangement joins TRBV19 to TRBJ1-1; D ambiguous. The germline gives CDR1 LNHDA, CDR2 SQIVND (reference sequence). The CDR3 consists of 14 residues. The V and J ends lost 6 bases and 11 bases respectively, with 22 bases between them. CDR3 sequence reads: CASSFTDVPLGAFF. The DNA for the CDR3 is TGTGCCAGTAGCTTCACGGACGTCCCCTTAGGGGCTTTCTTT.

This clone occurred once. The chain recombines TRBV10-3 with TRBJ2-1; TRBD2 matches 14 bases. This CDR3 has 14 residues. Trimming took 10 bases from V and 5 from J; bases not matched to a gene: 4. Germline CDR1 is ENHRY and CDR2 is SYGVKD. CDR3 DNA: TGTGCCAGCGGGACTAGCGGGGGCAACAATGAGCAGTTCTTC. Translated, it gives CASGTSGGNNEQFF.

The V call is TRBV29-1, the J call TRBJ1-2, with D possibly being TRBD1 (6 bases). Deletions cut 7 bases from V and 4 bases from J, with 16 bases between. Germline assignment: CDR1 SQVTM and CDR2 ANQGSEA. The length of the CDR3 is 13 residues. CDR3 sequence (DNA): TGCAGCGCCCATTCACAGGGAGGCTATGGCTACACCTTC. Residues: CSAHSQGGYGYTF.

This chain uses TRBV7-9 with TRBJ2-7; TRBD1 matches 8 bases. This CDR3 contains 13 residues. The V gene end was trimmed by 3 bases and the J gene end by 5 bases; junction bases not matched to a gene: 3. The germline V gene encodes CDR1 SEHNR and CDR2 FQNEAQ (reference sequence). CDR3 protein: CASSFWDRNEQYF. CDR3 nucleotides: TGTGCCAGCAGCTTTTGGGACAGGAACGAGCAGTACTTC.

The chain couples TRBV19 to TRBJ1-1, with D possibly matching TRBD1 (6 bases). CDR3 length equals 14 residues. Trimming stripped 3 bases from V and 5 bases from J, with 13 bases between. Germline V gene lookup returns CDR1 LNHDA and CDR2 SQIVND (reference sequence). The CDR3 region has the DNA TGTGCCAGTAGTATTGTGGGGGCTTGGACTGAAGCTTTCTTT. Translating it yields CASSIVGAWTEAFF.

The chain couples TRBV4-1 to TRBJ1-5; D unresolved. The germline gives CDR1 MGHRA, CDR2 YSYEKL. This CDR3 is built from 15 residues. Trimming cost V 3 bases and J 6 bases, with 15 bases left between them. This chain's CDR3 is CASSQESGYVQPQHF. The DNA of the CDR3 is TGCGCCAGCAGCCAGGAGAGTGGGTATGTTCAGCCCCAGCATTTT.

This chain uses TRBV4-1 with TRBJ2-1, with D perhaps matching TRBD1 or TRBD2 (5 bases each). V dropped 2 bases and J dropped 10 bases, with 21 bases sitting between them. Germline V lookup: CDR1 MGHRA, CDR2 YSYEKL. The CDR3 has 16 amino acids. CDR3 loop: CASSQWGGAARDEQFF. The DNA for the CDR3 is TGCGCCAGCAGCCAATGGGGTGGGGCCGCCCGGGACGAGCAGTTCTTC.

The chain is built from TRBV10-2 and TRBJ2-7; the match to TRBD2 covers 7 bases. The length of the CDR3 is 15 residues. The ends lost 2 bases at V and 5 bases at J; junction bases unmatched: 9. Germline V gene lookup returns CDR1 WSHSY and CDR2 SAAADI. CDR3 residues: CASSELGEGKNEQYF. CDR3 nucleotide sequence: TGCGCCAGCAGTGAGCTGGGGGAGGGGAAAAACGAGCAGTACTTC.

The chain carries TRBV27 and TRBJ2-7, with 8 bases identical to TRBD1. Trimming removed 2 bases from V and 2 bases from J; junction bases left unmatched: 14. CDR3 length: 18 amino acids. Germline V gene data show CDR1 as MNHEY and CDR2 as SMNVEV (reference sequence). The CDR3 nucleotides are TGTGCCAGCAGTTTAAGGGGCCCCACCCGGGACAGGACCTACGAGCAGTACTTC. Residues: CASSLRGPTRDRTYEQYF.